This entry is about one TCR beta chain. This sample stems from a study of cytomegalovirus exposure and HLA in healthy donors. Use of 60 Vbeta and 13 Jbeta primers characterized the PCR. Assay: immunoSEQ multiplex PCR; the TCRdb copy retains only in-frame clones and omits some. The data show tens of thousands of clones, with around 70% seen just once and around 9.9% held by the top ten. This CDR3 spans 15 amino acids. Germline CDR1 is MNHEY and CDR2 is SVGAGI. Trimming cost V 2 bases and J 6 bases, with 11 bases left between them. V gene TRBV6-5 combines with J gene TRBJ1-6; D unresolved. The clonotype comes from a woman between 25 and 40 years old in good health and CMV-seronegative. Sequenced: PBMCs. In DNA, the CDR3 is TGTGCCAGCAGTTACGAGGTTCGTGGTAATTCACCCCTCCACTTT. Encoded protein: CASSYEVRGNSPLHF.